The 16 T cell receptor beta chains below all came from one sample that was sequenced in a study of T cells in Graves' hyperthyroidism and ophthalmopathy. Researchers amplified the TCR beta CDR3 regions from RNA transcripts. A first-round RT-PCR of the TCR CDR3 used the HTBI primer set. TCRdb used MiXCR to reprocess the multiplex PCR reads, holding one entry per CDR3 protein. The sample consists of some 580,000 distinct CDR3 sequences, 15% to 20% of them appearing once. Material: blood. Every receptor here comes from a middle-aged woman with Graves' ophthalmopathy.

In regard to this clonotype: A much larger clone lies a single base off, so this may be a read error. The chain employs TRBV7-9 and TRBJ2-7, with 7 bases that match TRBD1. J was trimmed by 5 bases and V by 3 bases; bases with no gene match: 10. From germline, CDR1 is SEHNR and CDR2 FQNEAQ (reference sequence). CDR3 length equals 15 residues. The DNA of the CDR3 is TGTGCCAGCAGCTTCTCCGGGACAGCTGGACACGAGCAGTACTTC. As protein: CASSFSGTAGHEQYF.

This chain uses TRBV28 with TRBJ2-7; TRBD1 might be the D (6 bases). There are 12 residues in the CDR3. Per germline, CDR1 MDHEN and CDR2 SYDVKM. V lost 5 bases to trimming and J lost 5 bases, with 10 bases between them. The CDR3 DNA reads TGTGCCAGCAGTCCGTACAGGGACGAGCAGTACTTC. Translation: CASSPYRDEQYF.

This clonotype has ten or more counts. J is TRBJ2-5 and V is TRBV7-9; tentative D call: TRBD2 (5 bases). From germline, CDR1 is SEHNR and CDR2 FQNEAQ (reference sequence). Deletions cut 2 bases from V and 3 bases from J, with 10 bases between. The CDR3 has 14 residues. The CDR3 region is CASSLSGLKETQYF. The CDR3 coding sequence is TGTGCCAGCAGCTTAAGCGGATTAAAAGAGACCCAGTACTTC.

The V call is TRBV12-5, the J call TRBJ2-1; D is uncertain. CDR1 is LGHNT, CDR2 FRNRAP, per germline. Trimming removed 6 bases from V and 7 bases from J, with 7 bases in between. There are 11 residues in the CDR3. The CDR3 DNA follows: TGTGCTAGTGGCCTAGGTAATGAGCAGTTCTTC. Translating it yields CASGLGNEQFF.

V is TRBV19 and J is TRBJ2-1, with D perhaps assigned TRBD1 or TRBD2 (5 bases each). The CDR3 has 18 amino acids. Trimming cost V 0 bases and J 1 base, with 16 bases left between them. From germline, CDR1 is LNHDA and CDR2 SQIVND (reference sequence). The CDR3 loop is CASSIDGAGTLSYNEQFF. CDR3 DNA: TGTGCCAGTAGTATAGATGGGGCAGGGACCCTTTCCTACAATGAGCAGTTCTTC.

This clonotype was observed a handful of times. The rearrangement links TRBV7-3 to TRBJ1-2; a possible D gene is TRBD1 (5 bases). There are 15 residues in the CDR3. Germline CDR1 is SGHTA and CDR2 is FQGTGA. V lost 1 base and J 2 bases, leaving 11 bases between the germline ends. The CDR3 region is CASSLSPGSNYGYTF. The DNA for the CDR3 is TGTGCCAGCAGCTTAAGTCCAGGGTCCAACTATGGCTACACCTTC.

The chain employs TRBV6-1 and TRBJ1-5; no reliable D call. Trimming pared 6 bases from V and 6 bases from J, leaving 15 bases between. Per germline, CDR1 MNHNS and CDR2 SASEGT. The CDR3 totals 14 residues. The chain's CDR3 is CASSSERRSQPQHF. The CDR3 coding sequence is TGTGCCAGCAGCTCCGAGAGGCGCAGTCAGCCCCAGCATTTT.

This clonotype turned up a few times. The chain has TRBV29-1 and TRBJ2-1, with D unclear. From germline, CDR1 is SQVTM and CDR2 ANQGSEA. The CDR3 is made up of 13 amino acids. V was pared by 6 bases and J by 5 bases, with 14 bases between. CDR3 in amino acids: CSVKARWDNEQFF. CDR3 DNA sequence: TGCAGCGTGAAGGCTAGGTGGGACAATGAGCAGTTCTTC.

As to this clonotype: Being one base from a much bigger clone, this may be a read error. The rearrangement links TRBV28 to TRBJ1-1, with no clear D. The CDR3 runs to 17 residues. The germline gives CDR1 MDHEN, CDR2 SYDVKM. Trimming cost V 7 bases and J 1 base, with 22 bases left between them. The CDR3, as DNA: TGTGCCAGCAATTCCCCATCCCGACTAAGAGGGAACACTGAAGCTTTCTTT. This sequence encodes CASNSPSRLRGNTEAFF.

This clonotype was observed at least ten times. The rearrangement links TRBV5-1 to TRBJ2-3, with D unclear. V shed 0 bases and J shed 0 bases, with 8 bases lying between them. The germline V gene has CDR1 SGHRS and CDR2 YFSETQ. There are 15 residues in the CDR3. The CDR3 protein is CASSLDYTSTDTQYF. The DNA of the CDR3 is TGCGCCAGCAGCTTGGATTATACTAGCACAGATACGCAGTATTTT.

A single count supports this clonotype. This rearrangement joins TRBV19 to TRBJ1-1; D perhaps matches TRBD1 (5 bases). This CDR3 region has 14 residues. CDR1 and CDR2 (germline): LNHDA, SQIVND (reference sequence). V dropped 5 bases and J dropped 3 bases, with 13 bases sitting between them. The CDR3 spells CASSLQAGHTEAFF. The CDR3 bases are TGTGCCAGTAGTTTACAGGCCGGGCACACTGAAGCTTTCTTT.

This clonotype has a count of ten or more. The chain is built from TRBV5-1 and TRBJ1-1; weak D call: TRBD1 (6 bases). Germline V CDR1 and CDR2: SGHRS, YFSETQ. The CDR3 runs 16 residues. The germline V and J ends were trimmed by 5 bases and 0 bases, with 17 bases remaining between them. The CDR3 reads CASSPGTWDMNTEAFF. As DNA, the CDR3 is TGCGCCAGCAGTCCCGGGACTTGGGACATGAACACTGAAGCTTTCTTT. Variable domain in full (rest from reference TRBV5-1 and TRBJ1-1): KAGVTQTPRYLIKTRGQQVTLSCSPISGHRSVSWYQQTPGQGLQFLFEYFSETQRNKGNFPGRFSGRQFSNSRSEMNVSTLELGDSALYLCASSPGTWDMNTEAFFGQGTRLTVV.

This clonotype was seen many times. This rearrangement joins TRBV7-9 to TRBJ2-3; D is perhaps TRBD1 (6 bases). The CDR3 has 14 amino acids. Germline-derived CDR1 and CDR2 are SEHNR and FQNEAQ (reference sequence). V shed 3 bases and J shed 2 bases, with 9 bases lying between them. The CDR3 DNA reads as TGTGCCAGCAGCTTGGGACATGACACAGATACGCAGTATTTT. Encoded protein: CASSLGHDTDTQYF.

This clonotype has a handful of counts. This chain connects TRBV6-8 to TRBJ1-2; D remains unclear. The CDR3 length is 13 residues. Deletions cut 4 bases from V and 4 bases from J, with 10 bases between. Germline V gives CDR1 MNHGY, CDR2 SAAAGT. The CDR3 DNA follows: TGTGCCAGCAGTTCCCCGGGTACCTATGGCTACACCTTC. Translated: CASSSPGTYGYTF.

This sequence joins TRBV28 and TRBJ2-6; tentatively, D is TRBD2 (5 bases). V lost 7 bases, J lost 3 bases, and 13 bases lay in between. This CDR3 is 15 amino acids long. CDR1 is MDHEN and CDR2 is SYDVKM in the germline V gene. CDR3 residues: CASKGRGFGANVLTF. The CDR3 nucleotides read TGTGCCAGCAAGGGTAGAGGGTTTGGGGCCAACGTCCTGACTTTC. Supplemented by reference TRBV28 and TRBJ2-6, the full variable domain reads DVKVTQSSRYLVKRTGEKVFLECVQDMDHENMFWYRQDPGLGLRLIYFSYDVKMKEKGDIPEGYSVSREKKERFSLILESASTNQTSMYLCASKGRGFGANVLTFGAGSRLTVL.

This clonotype was recorded a few times. The chain links TRBV28 to TRBJ2-2; D ambiguous. This CDR3 has 13 residues. Germline-derived CDR1 and CDR2 are MDHEN and SYDVKM. Trimming shortened V by 10 bases and J by 6 bases, and 15 bases separated the two germline ends. The CDR3 sequence: CATYQMPSGELFF. The DNA for the CDR3 is TGTGCCACCTATCAGATGCCCTCCGGGGAGCTGTTTTTT.